This paragraph covers one TCR beta chain sequence. These data belong to a study of shared clonotypes between healthy human individuals. At the level of the study: Sampling drew on donors who were two women and a few men aged 18 to 49.

Profiled with immunoSEQ multiplex PCR; TCRdb holds only in-frame clones, not every one. Of some 1 million clones in the sample, about 75% were seen once. The V gene's germline CDR1 is SEHNR and CDR2 FQNEAQ (reference sequence). The CDR3 runs to 15 residues. Between the trimmed V and J ends, which lost 5 bases and 2 bases, there was a span of 15 bases. This chain links TRBV7-9 with TRBJ1-1, with unresolved D. The specimen was memory CD4+ T cells sorted from blood. Documented subset: CD45RA-negative fraction. The source is a man aged 18 to 35 in good health. CDR3: CASSPIGVYNTEAFF. In DNA form, the CDR3 reads TGTGCCAGCAGCCCCATCGGGGTATACAACACTGAAGCTTTCTTT.